The entry below describes one T cell receptor beta chain. This clonotype was counted ten times or more. This clone's antigen is unknown. Base qualities were left out, and no much larger clone turns up one base away. The data belong to a study of T cells in Graves' hyperthyroidism and ophthalmopathy (dated by TCRdb to the late 2010s). Context from the whole study: Peripheral blood was collected at initial diagnosis, before any treatment. After sampling, hyperthyroidism patients received methimazole starting at 30 mg daily, and ophthalmopathy patients received high-dose intravenous methylprednisolone. TCR V-J signatures able to tell the groups apart were searched for in a discovery cohort of 90 to 100 patients, of whom 43 had Graves' ophthalmopathy and around 56 had stable Graves' hyperthyroidism. Thyroid tissue and blood T-cell repertoires from more than five Graves' hyperthyroidism patients were also compared in the study. An independent validation cohort of under 20 hyperthyroidism patients and approximately 15 patients who later progressed to ophthalmopathy tested prospective prediction of ophthalmopathy. The paper reports TCR Vbeta CDR3 sequencing of over 120 peripheral blood samples: 40 or so ophthalmopathy, fewer than 80 hyperthyroidism and 17 progressor patients. The 100 or so discovery patients were randomly split 7:3 into training and test sets.

Hyperthyroidism patients were newly diagnosed, had a disease duration of under 2 months, and were aged 18 to 65 years. The study excluded patients with uncontrolled infections, other autoimmune diseases, pregnancy or lactation. Clinical symptoms, serum thyroxine and TRAb, thyroid ultrasound, and orbital computed tomography formed the basis for the diagnoses. Blood from progressor patients was drawn when they were first diagnosed with hyperthyroidism, before any ophthalmopathy symptoms appeared. PBMCs were separated from approximately 9.9 ml of fresh peripheral blood using Ficoll-Paque density gradient centrifugation. Progressor patients were defined as those initially diagnosed with Graves' hyperthyroidism in whom ophthalmopathy developed during follow-up. Trizol reagent was used to extract total RNA, and RNA quality was then checked on an Agilent 2100 Bioanalyzer. For CDR1 and CDR2, the germline V gene (reference sequence) lists LGHDT and YNNKEL. V is pared back by 5 bases and J by 6 bases, with 18 bases lying between the germline termini. Including cysteine and phenylalanine, the CDR3 has 15 amino acids. Solely the CDR3 DNA is kept, with 45 bases framed from the first base.

The TCR beta CDR3 regions were amplified from the RNA transcripts. The TCR CDR3 was subjected to a first round of RT-PCR using the HTBI primer set and the Qiagen OneStep RT-PCR kit. Libraries were constructed in a second round of multiplex PCR, after which size selection and purification were carried out. Sequencing of the libraries was done on an Illumina HiSeq2000 using paired-end 100 bp reads. The authors processed their data as follows. SOAPnuke was used to process the raw data, removing reads that contained adapters or uncalled bases, had a mean Phred below 15, or lacked an exact match to the constant primer or identifier. COPE v1.2.5 was used to merge high-quality paired reads, and clonotypes were defined as unique nucleotide sequences. MiTCR v1.1 was used to align the clonotypes against IMGT TRBV, TRBD and TRBJ reference segments. The analysis included only V-J combinations with a frequency above 0.0001, which together covered about 99% of the repertoires. A TCS score was defined as the ratio between F50 (clonal expansion) and ExV (chaos), using BLOSUM62-based TCRdist between CDR3 peptides within each V-J. Welch's t-statistics and random forest reduced fewer than 550 V-J features to about 12, which were used in a naive Bayes classifier (R e1071). The public reads were reprocessed in TCRdb via fastp at Q25 and MiXCR, keeping in-frame beta chains. Each CDR3 protein gets just one entry, which takes the most common genes and DNA from the rows behind it. None of the V and J calls come from the authors' own analysis; TCRdb made them. For this sample there are about 720,000 distinct CDR3 sequences; 18% appear just once. The ten biggest clones cover over 15% of the sample.

Study-wide findings and limitations: In validation, progression to ophthalmopathy was predicted by the model with around 70% sensitivity and 72% to 80% specificity, a median of approximately 6.5 months before onset. Most expanded thyroid clonotypes (frequency above 0.001) were also found in blood, which suggests that blood repertoires may mirror thyroid immune responses. No statistical method was used to fix the sample size in advance, and group allocation was not hidden from the investigators. In cross-validation, a model built on a 13 V-J signature told ophthalmopathy apart from stable hyperthyroidism with 87.88% sensitivity and around 83% specificity, and in testing the same model reached 80%/75%.

The sequence links TRBV3-1 to TRBJ2-3; the D element could tentatively be TRBD1 or TRBD2, as 7 bases agree for each. Sequencing used blood. This receptor was taken from a woman aged 45 to 65 with Graves' hyperthyroidism that later progressed to Graves' ophthalmopathy. The CDR3 reads CASSGTKGARDTQYF. The DNA sequence is as follows: TGTGCCAGCAGCGGGACTAAGGGGGCACGGGATACGCAGTATTTT.